These T cell receptor beta chains were read from a single sample in a study of control samples from healthy donors and cancer patients. TCRdb's copy holds only in-frame clones and misses some; the assay was immunoSEQ multiplex PCR. The table lists about 120,000 clones, 80% to 90% of them singletons. The sequenced material came from blood. The receptors derive from a man aged 25-45 years in good health. CDR3s include the opening cysteine and the closing phenylalanine or tryptophan. Each record gives: V gene, D gene, clone size, J gene, CDR3 DNA, CDR3 protein. D genes are given only for firm matches. Expanded clones get a size class; other rows say once, few or many, or leave the size out.

V: TRBV3-1/TRBV3-2
D: NA
size: NA
J: TRBJ2-5
DNA: TGTGCCAGCAGCCAAGATCTTGCGGGTTTGGAGACCCAGTACTTC
CDR3: CASSQDLAGLETQYF

V: TRBV11-2
D: NA
size: NA
J: TRBJ1-1
DNA: TGTGCCAGCAGCTTGACAAATCCTCACACTGAAGCTTTCTTT
CDR3: CASSLTNPHTEAFF

V: TRBV12-3/TRBV12-4
D: NA
size: NA
J: TRBJ1-1
DNA: TGTGCCAGCAGTTTATGGAGCAACACTGAAGCTTTCTTT
CDR3: CASSLWSNTEAFF

V: TRBV19
D: NA
size: once
J: TRBJ2-1
DNA: TGTGCCAGTAGAAGCCTCCAAGGCAATGAGCAGTTCTTC
CDR3: CASRSLQGNEQFF

V: TRBV12-3/TRBV12-4
D: NA
size: NA
J: TRBJ1-2
DNA: TGTGCCAGCGGGGGGGTTGATGGCTACACCTTC
CDR3: CASGGVDGYTF

V: TRBV30
D: NA
size: NA
J: TRBJ1-1
DNA: TGTGCCTGGAGTGTACACTCCGCTGAAGCTTTCTTT
CDR3: CAWSVHSAEAFF

V: TRBV5-1
D: TRBD2
size: NA
J: TRBJ2-3
DNA: TGCGCCAGCAGCTTGGCAGTAGCGGGGGCGACAGATACGCAGTATTTT
CDR3: CASSLAVAGATDTQYF

V: TRBV11-3
D: NA
size: NA
J: TRBJ1-3
DNA: TGTGCCAGCAGCTTAGATGGAACGGTGACCATATATTTT
CDR3: CASSLDGTVTIYF

V: TRBV10-3
D: NA
size: NA
J: TRBJ1-2
DNA: TGTGCCATCAGTGGAGGTGCTGACGATTACTATGGCTACACCTTC
CDR3: CAISGGADDYYGYTF

V: TRBV3-1/TRBV3-2
D: NA
size: NA
J: TRBJ1-4
DNA: TGTGCCAGCAGCCAAGGGGTGGGAGAAAAACTGTTTTTT
CDR3: CASSQGVGEKLFF

V: TRBV3-1/TRBV3-2
D: NA
size: few
J: TRBJ2-7
DNA: TGTGCCAGCAGCCGGGGTAGGTCCGGCGAGCAGTACTTC
CDR3: CASSRGRSGEQYF

V: TRBV2
D: NA
size: few
J: TRBJ1-1
DNA: TGTGCCAGCAGTCTCTGGAGTCCGGAGGCTTTCTTT
CDR3: CASSLWSPEAFF

V: TRBV5-4
D: NA
size: NA
J: TRBJ1-2
DNA: TGTGCCAGCAGCTTCCCGGGACGTGGCTACACCTTC
CDR3: CASSFPGRGYTF

V: TRBV6-4
D: TRBD1
size: NA
J: TRBJ1-3
DNA: TGTGCCAGCAGTGCCCGGACAGGCTCTGGAAACACCATATATTTT
CDR3: CASSARTGSGNTIYF

V: TRBV24-1
D: NA
size: NA
J: TRBJ1-2
DNA: TGTGCCACCAGTGACGGCTATGGCTACACCTTC
CDR3: CATSDGYGYTF

V: TRBV3-1/TRBV3-2
D: NA
size: NA
J: TRBJ1-2
DNA: TGTGCCAGCAGCCAATACAGTAAAAACTATGGCTACACCTTC
CDR3: CASSQYSKNYGYTF

V: TRBV5-8
D: NA
size: NA
J: TRBJ2-3
DNA: TGTGCCAGCAGTACTTGGGCGGGGAGCACAGATACGCAGTATTTT
CDR3: CASSTWAGSTDTQYF

V: TRBV4-1
D: TRBD1
size: once
J: TRBJ1-2
DNA: TGCGCCAGCAGCCATGGGAGGGGGGTACAGGGGGAAGGCTACACCTTC
CDR3: CASSHGRGVQGEGYTF

V: TRBV3-1/TRBV3-2
D: NA
size: NA
J: TRBJ1-3
DNA: TGTGCCAGCAGCCAAGATTTTGGTAGAACGGGAAACACCATATATTTT
CDR3: CASSQDFGRTGNTIYF

V: TRBV24-1
D: NA
size: NA
J: TRBJ2-1
DNA: TGTGCCACCAGTGATGTCTCCGGGACACCCAATGAGCAGTTCTTC
CDR3: CATSDVSGTPNEQFF

V: TRBV7-2
D: TRBD2
size: NA
J: TRBJ2-2
DNA: TGTGCCAGCAGCCCGGGACTAGCGGTCGCCGGGGAGCTGTTTTTT
CDR3: CASSPGLAVAGELFF

V: TRBV10-3
D: NA
size: NA
J: TRBJ2-7
DNA: TGTGCCATCAGTGGGGGACCCCGGGACTCAAGCTACGAGCAGTACTTC
CDR3: CAISGGPRDSSYEQYF

V: TRBV5-6
D: NA
size: NA
J: TRBJ2-7
DNA: TGTGCCAGCAGCAACCGAAGGCCTTTCAAGGGGAGCCCCTACGAGCAGTACTTC
CDR3: CASSNRRPFKGSPYEQYF

V: TRBV6-1
D: TRBD2
size: NA
J: TRBJ2-3
DNA: TGTGCCAGCAGTGTGGCGGGGGGCCTCGATCCCACAGATACGCAGTATTTT
CDR3: CASSVAGGLDPTDTQYF

V: TRBV5-1
D: TRBD2
size: NA
J: TRBJ2-3
DNA: TGCGCCAGCTATTCTAGCGGGGGGGCCGCGGATACGCAGTATTTT
CDR3: CASYSSGGAADTQYF

V: TRBV12-3/TRBV12-4
D: NA
size: NA
J: TRBJ2-5
DNA: TGTGCCAGCAGTCCAGGGCCGGAGACCCAGTACTTC
CDR3: CASSPGPETQYF

V: TRBV6-5
D: NA
size: few
J: TRBJ1-5
DNA: TGTGCCAGCAGGCAGCGGAATCAGCCCCAGCATTTT
CDR3: CASRQRNQPQHF

V: TRBV5-1
D: TRBD1
size: NA
J: TRBJ1-1
DNA: TGCGCCAGCACCCCCTTTCCGACAGGGGGCACTGAAGCTTTCTTT
CDR3: CASTPFPTGGTEAFF

V: TRBV29-1
D: NA
size: NA
J: TRBJ2-2
DNA: TGCAGCGTTGAAACACCGGTGGGCACCGGGGAGCTGTTTTTT
CDR3: CSVETPVGTGELFF